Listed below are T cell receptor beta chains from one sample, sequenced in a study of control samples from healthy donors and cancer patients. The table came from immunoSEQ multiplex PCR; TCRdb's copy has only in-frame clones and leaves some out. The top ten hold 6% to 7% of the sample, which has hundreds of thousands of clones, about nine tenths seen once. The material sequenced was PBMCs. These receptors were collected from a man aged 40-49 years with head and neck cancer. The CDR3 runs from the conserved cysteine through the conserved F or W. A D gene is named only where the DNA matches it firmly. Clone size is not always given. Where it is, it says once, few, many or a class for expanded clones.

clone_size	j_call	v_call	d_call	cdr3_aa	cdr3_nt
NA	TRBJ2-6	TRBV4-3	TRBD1	CASTPVGQGAGGANVLTF	TGCGCCAGCACTCCCGTTGGACAGGGGGCAGGTGGGGCCAACGTCCTGACTTTC
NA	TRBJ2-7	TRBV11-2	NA	CASSFDGTYEQYF	TGTGCCAGCAGCTTTGACGGTACCTACGAGCAGTACTTC
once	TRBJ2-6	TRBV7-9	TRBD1	CASSRVGQGSGANVLTF	TGTGCCAGCAGCCGCGTGGGACAGGGCTCTGGGGCCAACGTCCTGACTTTC
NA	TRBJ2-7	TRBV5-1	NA	CASSPRPLLDEQYF	TGCGCCAGCAGCCCCCGGCCATTGCTAGACGAGCAGTACTTC
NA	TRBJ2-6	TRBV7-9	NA	CASSLAGANVLTF	TGTGCCAGCAGTCTGGCTGGGGCCAACGTCCTGACTTTC
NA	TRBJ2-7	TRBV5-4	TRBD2	CASSSRIAGVGSYEQYF	TGTGCCAGCAGCTCCAGAATAGCGGGAGTTGGATCCTACGAGCAGTACTTC
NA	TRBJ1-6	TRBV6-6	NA	CASSRKGGLASSYNSPLHF	TGTGCCAGCAGCCGAAAGGGGGGGTTGGCCAGCTCCTATAATTCACCCCTCCACTTT
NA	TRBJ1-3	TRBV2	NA	CASTGGYSGNTIYF	TGTGCCAGCACTGGGGGCTACTCTGGAAACACCATATATTTT
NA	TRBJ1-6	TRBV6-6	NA	CASSSRGSPLHF	TGTGCCAGCAGCTCCAGGGGTTCACCCCTCCACTTT
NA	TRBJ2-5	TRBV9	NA	CASSVGYRETQYF	TGTGCCAGCAGCGTAGGGTATCGGGAGACCCAGTACTTC
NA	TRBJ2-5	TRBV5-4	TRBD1	CASSPDPGQGGETQYF	TGTGCCAGCAGCCCCGATCCGGGACAGGGCGGGGAGACCCAGTACTTC
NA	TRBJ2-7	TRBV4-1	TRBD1	CASSRRQGPYEQYF	TGCGCCAGCAGCCGCCGACAGGGTCCCTACGAGCAGTACTTC
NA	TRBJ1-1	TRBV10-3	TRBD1	CAISETGGFAFF	TGTGCCATCAGTGAAACAGGGGGCTTTGCTTTCTTT
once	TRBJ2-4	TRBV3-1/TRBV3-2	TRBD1	CASSQVGTGPYF	TGTGCCAGCAGCCAAGTAGGGACAGGACCCTACTTC
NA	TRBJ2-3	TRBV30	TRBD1	CAWSLGQGRDTQYF	TGTGCCTGGAGTCTAGGACAGGGTCGAGATACGCAGTATTTT
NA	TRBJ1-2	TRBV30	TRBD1	CAWSDPRTGLIYGYTF	TGTGCCTGGAGTGACCCCCGGACAGGGCTGATCTATGGCTACACCTTC
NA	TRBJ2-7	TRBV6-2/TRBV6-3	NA	CASSPVRYYEQYF	TGTGCCAGCAGCCCCGTCAGATACTACGAGCAGTACTTC
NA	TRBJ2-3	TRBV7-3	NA	CASSLDGTDTQYF	TGTGCCAGCAGCTTAGACGGCACAGATACGCAGTATTTT
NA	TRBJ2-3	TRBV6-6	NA	CASSYWQADTQYF	TGTGCCAGCAGTTACTGGCAGGCAGATACGCAGTATTTT
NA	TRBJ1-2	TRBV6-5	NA	CASSRTVRTNYGYTF	TGTGCCAGCAGCCGAACGGTGCGAACAAACTATGGCTACACCTTC
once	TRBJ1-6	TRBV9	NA	CASSVAQVDNSPLHF	TGTGCCAGCAGCGTAGCTCAGGTAGATAATTCACCCCTCCACTTT
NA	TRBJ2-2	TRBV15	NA	CATSRAAGHKNTGELFF	TGTGCCACCAGCAGAGCCGCGGGACATAAGAACACCGGGGAGCTGTTTTTT
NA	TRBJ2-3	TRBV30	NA	CAWSWGTRTDTQYF	TGTGCCTGGAGTTGGGGAACACGCACAGATACGCAGTATTTT
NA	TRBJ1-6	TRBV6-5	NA	CASSLKGSYNSPLHF	TGTGCCAGCAGTCTTAAGGGCTCCTATAATTCACCCCTCCACTTT
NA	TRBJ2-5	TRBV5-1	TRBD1	CASSLAGQGRVETQYF	TGCGCCAGCAGCTTGGCGGGACAGGGGCGCGTAGAGACCCAGTACTTC
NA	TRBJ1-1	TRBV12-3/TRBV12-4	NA	CASSTGAREAFF	TGTGCCAGCAGCACCGGCGCCAGGGAAGCTTTCTTT
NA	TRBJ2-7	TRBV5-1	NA	CASSYEGPSYEQYF	TGCGCCAGCAGCTACGAGGGGCCCTCCTACGAGCAGTACTTC
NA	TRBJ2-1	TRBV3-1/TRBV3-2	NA	CASSPGPYNEQFF	TGTGCCAGCAGCCCAGGACCCTACAATGAGCAGTTCTTC